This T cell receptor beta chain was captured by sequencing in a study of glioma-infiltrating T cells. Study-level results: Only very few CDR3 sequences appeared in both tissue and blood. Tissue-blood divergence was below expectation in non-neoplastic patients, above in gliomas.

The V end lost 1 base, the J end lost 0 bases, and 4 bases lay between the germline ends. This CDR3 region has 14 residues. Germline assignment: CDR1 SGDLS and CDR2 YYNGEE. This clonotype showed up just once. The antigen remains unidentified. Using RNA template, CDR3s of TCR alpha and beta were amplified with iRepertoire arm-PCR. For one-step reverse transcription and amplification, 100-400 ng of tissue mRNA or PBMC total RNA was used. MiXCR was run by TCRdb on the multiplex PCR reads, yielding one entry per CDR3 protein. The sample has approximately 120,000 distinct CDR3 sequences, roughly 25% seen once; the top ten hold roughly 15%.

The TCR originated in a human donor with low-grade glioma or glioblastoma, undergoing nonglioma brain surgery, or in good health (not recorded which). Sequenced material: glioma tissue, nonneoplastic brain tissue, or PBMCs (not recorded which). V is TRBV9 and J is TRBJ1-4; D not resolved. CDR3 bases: TGTGCCAGCAGCGTATTTGCAACTAATGAAAAACTGTTTTTT. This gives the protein CASSVFATNEKLFF.